The clone carrying this T cell receptor (beta chain) has at least ten counts. This sample was included in a study of metastatic and nonmetastatic thyroid tumors. Study overall: Malignant thyroid and benign thyroid patients provided blood and tumor or nodule tissue whose repertoires were compared.

The CDR3 contains 14 residues. Trimming took off 2 bases at V and 3 bases at J, with 11 bases between the two ends. Germline values: CDR1 SGHTA, CDR2 FQGNSA. None of the patients had undergone any treatment ahead of thyroid surgery. Authors' processing steps: Using the CDR3 differences seen across clinicopathological groups, the authors built a distant-metastasis classifier for papillary thyroid cancer, which was meant to discriminate distant-metastatic patients. TCRdb ran MiXCR on the PCR reads. None of the V and J calls come from the authors' own analysis; TCRdb made them. The sample consists of tens of thousands of clones, about 16% of them appearing once.

Sequencing was done on a sample of blood. This sequence originates from a female donor with papillary thyroid cancer or a benign thyroid nodule (not recorded which). Some clones in this sample may be carry-over from other donors' samples. V usage is TRBV7-2 and J usage is TRBJ2-7; D gene uncertain. Here the CDR3 reads CASSLRSADYEQYF. The CDR3 DNA is TGTGCCAGCAGCTTACGTTCGGCGGACTACGAGCAGTACTTC.